The 22 T cell receptor beta chains reported below all come from one sample, sequenced in a study of cytomegalovirus exposure and HLA in healthy donors. PCR involved 60 Vbeta and 13 Jbeta primers. Sequencing was performed with immunoSEQ multiplex PCR; in TCRdb, only in-frame clones are kept and a portion is missing. The data hold approximately 150,000 clones, with about 84% observed a single time. Sequencing was performed on PBMCs. The receptors were gathered from a man aged 50 to 60 in good health and CMV-seropositive.

The rearrangement joins TRBV6-5 to TRBJ2-5; unclear D gene. CDR1 and CDR2 (germline): MNHEY, SVGAGI. V shed 6 bases and J shed 5 bases, with 19 bases lying between them. This CDR3 region has 15 residues. The DNA for the CDR3 is TGTGCCAGCAGAGGAGAACGAGACCCCCGGGAGACCCAGTACTTC. Its translation is CASRGERDPRETQYF.

The V and J genes are TRBV2 and TRBJ1-2; a possible D gene is TRBD1 (5 bases). Germline CDR1 is SNHLY and CDR2 is FYNNEI. There are 15 residues in the CDR3. Trimming took off 7 bases at V and 4 bases at J, with 19 bases between the two ends. CDR3 sequence: CASTGKGAPAYGYTF. CDR3 sequence (DNA): TGTGCCAGCACCGGAAAAGGGGCGCCGGCCTATGGCTACACCTTC.

The chain recombines TRBV28 with TRBJ1-5, with 7 positions matching TRBD1. CDR1 and CDR2 (germline): MDHEN, SYDVKM. V was pared by 2 bases and J by 7 bases, with 2 bases of the junction left unmatched. The CDR3 has 13 amino acids. CDR3: CASSLTGVQPQHF. CDR3 nucleotide sequence: TGTGCCAGCAGTTTAACAGGGGTGCAGCCCCAGCATTTT.

The chain couples TRBV6-1 to TRBJ2-7; possible D gene TRBD2, 5 bases. Trimming removed 8 bases from V and 3 bases from J, with 11 bases in between. The CDR3 consists of 12 residues. Germline lookup yields CDR1 MNHNS and CDR2 SASEGT. In DNA form, the CDR3 reads TGTGCCAGCCGTCAGCGGTTCTACGAGCAGTACTTC. This encodes CASRQRFYEQYF.

The chain is built from TRBV30 and TRBJ2-7, with D uncertain. V was clipped by 2 bases and J by 7 bases, with 18 bases between them. The CDR3 totals 14 residues. Germline V gene data show CDR1 as GTSNPN and CDR2 as SVGIG (reference sequence). The CDR3 loop reads CAWSKEVPLLEQYF. The DNA of the CDR3 is TGTGCCTGGAGTAAAGAGGTTCCCCTACTGGAGCAGTACTTC.

The chain has TRBV27 and TRBJ1-5; 9 nucleotides align to TRBD1. V trimming: 4 bases; J trimming: 11 bases; junction bases outside the gene matches: 12. The CDR3 is 15 residues long. Per germline, CDR1 MNHEY and CDR2 SMNVEV (reference sequence). DNA of the CDR3: TGTGCCAGCAGTTCCCCGGGGACAGGGATACTGTCCCAGCATTTT. Translated: CASSSPGTGILSQHF.

This clone was observed once. This chain uses TRBV6-5 with TRBJ2-7; D is possibly TRBD1 (6 bases). V shed 7 bases and J shed 4 bases, with 20 bases lying between them. Germline V CDR1 and CDR2: MNHEY, SVGAGI. The CDR3 spans 15 residues. This CDR3 is CASTFSSRGAYEQYF. The DNA for the CDR3 is TGTGCCAGCACCTTTTCGAGCAGGGGCGCTTACGAGCAGTACTTC.

This clone occurred a few times. This chain links TRBV11-2 with TRBJ2-7; 10 bases are a match to TRBD1. The CDR3 is 14 amino acids. Germline CDR1 is SGHAT and CDR2 is FQNNGV. The junction had 6 bases not matched to a gene; V was cut back by 3 bases and J by 7 bases. Written as DNA, the CDR3 is TGTGCCAGCAGCTTCGGGACAGGGGCGAGAGAGCAGTACTTC. Encoded protein: CASSFGTGAREQYF.

The chain uses TRBV6-6 and TRBJ1-4; 9 bases are a match to TRBD1. V was clipped by 0 bases and J by 7 bases; unmatched bases: 3. The CDR3 totals 15 residues. In germline, CDR1 is MNHNY, CDR2 SVGAGI (reference sequence). The CDR3, as DNA: TGTGCCAGCAGTTACTCGGGACAGGGAGGTGAAAAACTGTTTTTT. Translating it yields CASSYSGQGGEKLFF.

This clone was detected only once. The chain carries TRBV7-6 and TRBJ2-5; 7 bases fit TRBD1. The CDR3 covers 15 residues. From germline, CDR1 is SGHVS and CDR2 FNYEAQ. V was pared by 5 bases and J by 5 bases, with 11 bases of the junction left unmatched. The CDR3 region is CASSLDRSASETQYF. The DNA of the CDR3 is TGTGCCAGCAGCCTGGACAGGTCGGCATCGGAGACCCAGTACTTC.

The rearrangement uses TRBV6-1 and TRBJ1-6; 9 bases agree with TRBD1. V shed 6 bases and J 7 bases; nucleotides not matched to a gene: 4. Germline lookup yields CDR1 MNHNS and CDR2 SASEGT. The CDR3 covers 14 residues. The DNA of the CDR3 is TGTGCCAGCAGGTGGACAGGGGTAAATTCACCCCTCCACTTT. This translates into CASRWTGVNSPLHF.

The chain employs TRBV28 and TRBJ2-1; TRBD2 agrees at 9 bases. In germline, CDR1 is MDHEN, CDR2 SYDVKM. The CDR3 has 15 amino acids. The V segment lost 7 bases and the J segment 0 bases; nucleotides outside the gene matches: 4. CDR3 DNA sequence: TGTGCCAGCACCGGCGGGAGGGCCTCCTACAATGAGCAGTTCTTC. Translating gives CASTGGRASYNEQFF.

This clone was recorded a few times. The rearrangement links TRBV4-2 to TRBJ2-5; 12 positions agree with TRBD2. The germline V gene has CDR1 LGHNA and CDR2 YNFKEQ. Trimming at V came to 1 base and at J to 5 bases, leaving 8 bases not matched to a gene. The CDR3 has 17 residues. Here the CDR3 DNA reads TGTGCCAGCAGCCAAGCCCCTAGCGGGGGGGTCGGGGAGACCCAGTACTTC. Its protein product is CASSQAPSGGVGETQYF.

This chain joins TRBV4-3 and TRBJ2-3; possible D gene TRBD1, 6 bases. Trimming removed 0 bases from V and 0 bases from J, with 19 bases in between. The CDR3 sequence is 19 residues long. Germline CDR1 reads LGHNA; CDR2 reads YSLEER. The CDR3 is CASSQDGAGVATSTDTQYF. CDR3 nucleotide sequence: TGCGCCAGCAGCCAAGATGGGGCAGGGGTAGCGACTAGCACAGATACGCAGTATTTT.

Only a few counts were recorded for this clone. The chain is built from TRBV25-1 and TRBJ1-2; D gene uncertain. The CDR3 covers 12 residues. V lost 10 bases, J lost 4 bases, and 13 bases lay in between. CDR1 is MGHDK, CDR2 SYGVNS, per germline. The DNA for the CDR3 is TGTGCCAACCCGTTGAGTAGCTATGGCTACACCTTC. Protein product: CANPLSSYGYTF.

The V call is TRBV5-1, the J call TRBJ2-3; TRBD2 matches 11 bases. From germline, CDR1 is SGHRS and CDR2 YFSETQ. The CDR3 runs to 15 residues. Unmatched junction bases numbered 6, after V lost 5 bases and J lost 4 bases. CDR3 in amino acids: CASRGTSGISDTQYF. CDR3 coding DNA: TGCGCCAGCAGAGGGACTAGCGGCATTTCAGATACGCAGTATTTT.

This rearrangement joins TRBV19 to TRBJ2-7, with D possibly TRBD1 on 5 matching bases. V dropped 1 base and J dropped 5 bases, with 21 bases sitting between them. CDR1 is LNHDA and CDR2 is SQIVND in the germline V gene (reference sequence). This CDR3 is built from 17 residues. For the CDR3, the DNA is TGTGCCAGTAGTATAGGTGGGTCCCTCTCGACAGACCACGAGCAGTACTTC. Amino acids: CASSIGGSLSTDHEQYF.

A few counts support this clone. The rearrangement joins TRBV7-2 to TRBJ2-5; D ambiguous. Germline CDR1 reads SGHTA; CDR2 reads FQGNSA. The length of the CDR3 is 13 residues. Between the trimmed V and J ends, which lost 1 base and 4 bases, there was a span of 7 bases. The CDR3 here is CASSLGQAETQYF. Written as DNA, the CDR3 is TGTGCCAGCAGCTTAGGCCAGGCAGAGACCCAGTACTTC.

V usage is TRBV5-1 and J usage is TRBJ1-1; possibly TRBD1 for D (6 bases). This CDR3 has 16 amino acids. In germline, CDR1 is SGHRS, CDR2 YFSETQ. Trimming removed 0 bases from V and 0 bases from J, with 12 bases in between. CDR3 region: CASSLGHRDVNTEAFF. CDR3 nucleotide sequence: TGCGCCAGCAGCTTGGGGCACAGGGATGTGAACACTGAAGCTTTCTTT.

This clone has a handful of counts. The rearrangement joins TRBV4-1 to TRBJ1-3, with 8 bases matching TRBD1. The germline V gene has CDR1 MGHRA and CDR2 YSYEKL. V was clipped by 5 bases and J by 0 bases; unmatched bases: 6. The CDR3 contains 16 residues. The DNA for the CDR3 is TGCGCCAGCAGCACCTGGACAGGGACCTCTGGAAACACCATATATTTT. Translating it yields CASSTWTGTSGNTIYF.

This chain links TRBV28 with TRBJ2-2; no firm D call. Trimming stripped 4 bases from V and 4 bases from J, with 16 bases between. The CDR3 runs 16 residues. Germline CDR1 is MDHEN and CDR2 is SYDVKM. Here the CDR3 reads CASSYDGSRGTGELFF. CDR3 nucleotide sequence: TGTGCCAGCAGTTATGATGGGTCACGCGGCACCGGGGAGCTGTTTTTT.

The chain couples TRBV5-6 to TRBJ1-5; 9 bases fit TRBD1. Germline lookup yields CDR1 SGHDT and CDR2 YYEEEE. The CDR3 contains 14 residues. V lost 4 bases, J lost 5 bases, and 4 bases stayed unmatched. The CDR3 here is CASSLGDRDQPQHF. CDR3 in DNA: TGTGCCAGCAGCCTTGGGGACAGGGATCAGCCCCAGCATTTT.